The next 16 T cell receptor beta chains were all read from a single sample in a study of blood T cell repertoires in COVID-19. The data were produced by immunoSEQ multiplex PCR, yet TCRdb's version contains in-frame clones alone and is incomplete. The table includes hundreds of thousands of clones, about nine tenths detected once. Sequencing input: peripheral blood. The source is a woman aged 25-40 years with COVID-19, enrolled during active disease.

The chain carries TRBV7-2 and TRBJ1-2; no firm D call. Germline lookup yields CDR1 SGHTA and CDR2 FQGNSA. The CDR3 runs 14 residues. Trimming stripped 4 bases from V and 4 bases from J, with 13 bases between. DNA for the CDR3: TGTGCCAGCAGCTCTCAACCGGGTCTCTATGGCTACACCTTC. Protein: CASSSQPGLYGYTF.

The CDR3 DNA reads as TGCAGCGCCAGGGTTAGCCAAAACATTCAGTACTTC. The encoded protein is CSARVSQNIQYF. The genes are TRBV29-1 and TRBJ2-4; a weak D match, TRBD1 (5 bases). This CDR3 region has 12 residues. Germline lookup yields CDR1 SQVTM and CDR2 ANQGSEA. With 7 bases removed from V and 5 bases from J, the gap between germline ends came to 12 bases.

The chain uses TRBV2 and TRBJ2-1; TRBD2 matches at 9 bases. This CDR3 contains 16 residues. Germline CDR1 and CDR2: SNHLY and FYNNEI. The J segment lost 5 bases and the V segment lost 4 bases, leaving 9 bases of the junction unmatched. The CDR3 sequence: CASSVPIAGADNEQFF. For the CDR3, the DNA is TGTGCCAGCAGTGTCCCTATAGCGGGGGCCGACAATGAGCAGTTCTTC.

The CDR3 sequence: CASSLARGQGARWTGELFF. In nucleotides, the CDR3 is TGTGCCAGCAGCTTGGCTAGAGGACAGGGGGCGCGATGGACCGGGGAGCTGTTTTTT. The V and J genes are TRBV5-6 and TRBJ2-2; 11 nucleotides agree with TRBD1. The CDR3 extends over 19 amino acids. Per germline, CDR1 SGHDT and CDR2 YYEEEE. Germline trimming cut 0 bases from V and 5 bases from J; bases unmatched to any gene: 12.

In DNA form, the CDR3 reads TGTGCCAGCAGATGGGCAAACACTGAAGCTTTCTTT. This translates into CASRWANTEAFF. The rearrangement links TRBV6-6 to TRBJ1-1, with unresolved D. From germline, CDR1 is MNHNY and CDR2 SVGAGI (reference sequence). V was shortened by 6 bases and J by 2 bases, with 7 bases between the two germline ends. CDR3 size: 12 residues.

The chain has TRBV2 and TRBJ2-7; possibly TRBD1 for D (9 bases). Per germline, CDR1 SNHLY and CDR2 FYNNEI. CDR3 size: 12 residues. The V and J ends lost 7 bases and 10 bases respectively, with 17 bases between them. CDR3: CASNGRGQGQYF. The DNA for the CDR3 is TGTGCCAGCAACGGGAGGGGACAGGGTCAGTACTTC.

V and J are TRBV7-2 and TRBJ2-5, with unresolved D. Trimming left V 1 base short and J 7 bases short, with 16 bases between. The CDR3 runs to 15 residues. From germline, CDR1 is SGHTA and CDR2 FQGNSA. The DNA for the CDR3 is TGTGCCAGCAGCTTAGATCCCGACTCCGGTGTGACCCAGTACTTC. Encoded protein: CASSLDPDSGVTQYF.

The chain carries TRBV4-2 and TRBJ2-7; 10 bases fit TRBD1. The CDR3 has 15 residues. Trimming at V came to 0 bases and at J to 6 bases, leaving 5 bases not matched to a gene. Looked up from germline, CDR1 is LGHNA and CDR2 is YNFKEQ. CDR3 bases: TGTGCCAGCAGCCAAGAAAGGACAGGGGGGTTCGAGCAGTACTTC. The encoded protein is CASSQERTGGFEQYF.

V gene TRBV20-1 combines with J gene TRBJ2-1, with 7 bases lining up with TRBD1. V lost 3 bases, J lost 1 base, and 6 bases stayed unmatched. CDR1 is DFQATT, CDR2 SNEGSKA, per germline (reference sequence). This CDR3 is 15 amino acids long. The CDR3 coding sequence is TGCAGTGCTAGTGTCGGACAGGTGTCCTACAATGAGCAGTTCTTC. It yields the protein CSASVGQVSYNEQFF.

This rearrangement joins TRBV6-5 to TRBJ1-2, with 8 bases aligning to TRBD1. Germline CDR1 MNHEY, CDR2 SVGAGI. J lost 4 bases, V lost 2 bases, and 6 bases had no gene match. The CDR3 loop spans 15 amino acids. The CDR3, as DNA: TGTGCCAGCAGTTACCAACAGGGGGGGACCTATGGCTACACCTTC. It is translated as CASSYQQGGTYGYTF.

V usage is TRBV10-1 and J usage is TRBJ2-1; possible D gene TRBD2, 6 bases. CDR1 WNHNN and CDR2 SYGVQD come from the germline V gene (reference sequence). This CDR3 contains 18 residues. V was trimmed by 2 bases and J by 4 bases, leaving 21 bases between them. CDR3 sequence: CASSEDDGWSSVYNEQFF. The CDR3 DNA reads as TGCGCCAGCAGTGAGGACGACGGATGGTCTAGCGTTTACAATGAGCAGTTCTTC.

This chain connects TRBV2 to TRBJ2-3; D is possibly TRBD1 (9 bases). From germline, CDR1 is SNHLY and CDR2 FYNNEI. The CDR3 consists of 15 residues. V was trimmed by 5 bases and J by 4 bases, leaving 16 bases between them. CDR3 nucleotides: TGTGCCAGCAGTTCGGGGGGGACAGGGCCAGATACGCAGTATTTT. Protein: CASSSGGTGPDTQYF.

DNA of the CDR3: TGTGCTAGTGGCGTCGGGGGTAAAGAGGCTGAAGCTTTCTTT. Protein sequence: CASGVGGKEAEAFF. The chain couples TRBV12-5 to TRBJ1-1, with a tentative D call TRBD1 (5 bases). V lost 6 bases to trimming and J lost 6 bases, with 17 bases between them. Germline V gene sequence: CDR1 LGHNT, CDR2 FRNRAP. CDR3 size: 14 residues. The full variable domain, in which reference TRBV12-5 and TRBJ1-1 provide the parts outside the CDR3, is DARVTQTPRHKVTEMGQEVTMRCQPILGHNTVFWYRQTMMQGLELLAYFRNRAPLDDSGMPKDRFSAEMPDATLATLKIQPSEPRDSAVYFCASGVGGKEAEAFFGQGTRLTVV.

The chain has TRBV4-1 and TRBJ1-6; a weak D match, TRBD1 (6 bases). The CDR3 has 17 residues. Per the germline V gene, CDR1 is MGHRA and CDR2 is YSYEKL. V was shortened by 2 bases and J by 5 bases, with 16 bases between the two germline ends. For the CDR3, the DNA is TGCGCCAGCAGCCAACCTCCCCGACAGGCGAATAATTCACCCCTCCACTTT. It encodes CASSQPPRQANNSPLHF.

V and J are TRBV7-8 and TRBJ2-5; D unresolved. Germline values: CDR1 SGHVS, CDR2 FQNEAQ. The CDR3 is 13 residues long. V dropped 5 bases and J dropped 8 bases, with 15 bases sitting between them. CDR3 region: CASSNSPRRTQYF. The CDR3 coding sequence is TGTGCCAGCAGCAACAGCCCTCGGCGAACCCAGTACTTC.

The sample holds one count of this clone. The chain couples TRBV5-1 to TRBJ2-7; the D gene is possibly TRBD2 (5 bases). The CDR3 runs 14 residues. Trimming left V 2 bases short and J 2 bases short, with 11 bases between. Per the germline V gene, CDR1 is SGHRS and CDR2 is YFSETQ. The CDR3 DNA is TGCGCCAGCAGCTTCGGGGTAGTGCCCTACGAGCAGTACGTC. As protein: CASSFGVVPYEQYV.